These 17 T cell receptor beta chains originate from one sample sequenced in a study of vaccination effects on CD4 cells after COVID-19. Which antigens these TCRs recognize remains unknown. Antigen-specific CD4+ T cells expanded by the ViraFEST assay with viral peptide pools were then sequenced. Researchers isolated CD4+ T cells once approximately 10 days of culture had elapsed. Subjects were given two BNT162b2 or mRNA-1273 vaccine doses. Repertoires were generated with immunoSEQ multiplex PCR, while TCRdb's copy carries only in-frame clones and drops some. The sample records roughly 59,000 clones, roughly three quarters being singletons. Material: CD4+ T cells from PBMCs cultured with HCoV-OC43 spike peptides, obtained after COVID-19 vaccination. Specified subset: HCoV-OC43 spike overlapping peptide pool stimulation. These receptors were taken from a human donor who received a COVID-19 vaccine.

The chain combines TRBV11-2 with TRBJ2-7; D gene uncertain. This CDR3 spans 14 amino acids. The V end was cut by 0 bases, the J end by 2 bases, with 8 bases between. Germline CDR1 is SGHAT and CDR2 is FQNNGV. CDR3 DNA sequence: TGTGCCAGCAGCTTAGATCTCCTCACCTACGAGCAGTACGTC. Translated, it gives CASSLDLLTYEQYV.

This clone showed up just a few times. DNA of the CDR3: TGTGCCACCAGGCGGGGGGGGAACACCGGGGAGCTGTTTTTT. Amino acid sequence: CATRRGGNTGELFF. The chain links TRBV15 to TRBJ2-2; the match to TRBD2 covers 9 bases. The ends lost 6 bases at V and 1 base at J; junction bases unmatched: 0. CDR1 and CDR2 from the germline V gene are LNHNV and YYDKDF (reference sequence). The CDR3 runs 14 residues. Together with reference TRBV15 and TRBJ2-2, the CDR3 gives the full variable domain: DAMVIQNPRYQVTQFGKPVTLSCSQTLNHNVMYWYQQKSSQAPKLLFHYYDKDFNNEADTPDNFQSRRPNTSFCFLDIRSPGLGDTAMYLCATRRGGNTGELFFGEGSRLTVL.

A note on this clone: Other DNA sequences from this sample encode an identical CDR3 as well. The chain carries TRBV24-1 and TRBJ1-1; TRBD1 is a possible D gene (5 bases). The germline CDR1 and CDR2 sequences are KGHDR and SFDVKD. This CDR3 region has 15 residues. The V gene lost 4 bases and the J gene lost 1 base, with 12 bases spanning the gap. CDR3 residues: CATSDSGTGNTEAFF. In DNA, the CDR3 is TGTGCCACCAGTGACTCCGGGACTGGGAACACTGAAGCTTTCTTT.

This chain joins TRBV27 and TRBJ1-1, with D maybe TRBD1 (5 bases). This CDR3 has 16 amino acids. Germline CDR1 and CDR2: MNHEY and SMNVEV (reference sequence). V shed 4 bases and J shed 0 bases, with 15 bases lying between them. The CDR3 reads CASSSAGGVMNTEAFF. In DNA form, the CDR3 reads TGTGCCAGCAGTTCCGCGGGGGGGGTCATGAACACTGAAGCTTTCTTT.

The chain joins TRBV19 to TRBJ2-2; D is unclear. Germline CDR1 LNHDA, CDR2 SQIVND (reference sequence). V was pared by 6 bases and J by 1 base, with 6 bases between. This CDR3 is built from 13 residues. The CDR3 here is CASRILNTGELFF. The CDR3 region has the DNA TGTGCCAGTAGGATCTTGAACACCGGGGAGCTGTTTTTT.

The chain carries TRBV19 and TRBJ2-2; 8 bases fit TRBD1. Germline V gives CDR1 LNHDA, CDR2 SQIVND (reference sequence). The CDR3 runs 15 residues. V lost 5 bases, J lost 0 bases, and 2 bases stayed unmatched. The CDR3 DNA reads as TGTGCCAGTAGTCCGACAGGGGCGAACACCGGGGAGCTGTTTTTT. Its translation is CASSPTGANTGELFF.

This clone was observed once. The rearrangement links TRBV27 to TRBJ1-6; D possibly corresponds to TRBD1 (6 bases). The CDR3 has 15 residues. V was cut by 3 bases and J by 8 bases, with 14 bases left in between. Germline CDR1 and CDR2: MNHEY and SMNVEV (reference sequence). DNA for the CDR3: TGTGCCAGCAGTTTGAAGGGGGACGCCGATTCACCCCTCCACTTT. It yields the protein CASSLKGDADSPLHF.

The gene calls are TRBV24-1 and TRBJ2-5; 9 nucleotides align to TRBD1. J lost 1 base, V lost 4 bases, and 6 bases had no gene match. The CDR3 covers 16 residues. The germline V gene has CDR1 KGHDR and CDR2 SFDVKD. CDR3 bases: TGTGCCACCAGTGACTTACCGGGACAGGGCCAAGAGACCCAGTACTTC. Protein: CATSDLPGQGQETQYF.

The chain has TRBV29-1 and TRBJ1-6; D is ambiguous. V was trimmed by 7 bases and J by 0 bases, leaving 10 bases between them. The CDR3 extends over 14 amino acids. Germline V gives CDR1 SQVTM, CDR2 ANQGSEA. The CDR3 sequence is CSASGSSYNSPLHF. The CDR3 region has the DNA TGCAGCGCTTCGGGGAGCTCCTATAATTCACCCCTCCACTTT.

This chain uses TRBV24-1 with TRBJ2-3; no reliable D call. CDR3 size: 14 residues. Looked up from germline, CDR1 is KGHDR and CDR2 is SFDVKD. V lost 3 bases and J 1 base, leaving 7 bases between the germline ends. The CDR3, as DNA: TGTGCCACCAGTGATCGCAGGCGCACAGATACGCAGTATTTT. Encoded protein: CATSDRRRTDTQYF.

This clone was recorded a few times. This CDR3 is CASSKSGTHTDNEQFF. CDR3 nucleotides: TGTGCCAGCAGCAAATCCGGGACTCACACCGACAATGAGCAGTTCTTC. The chain employs TRBV9 and TRBJ2-1, with a possible D match to TRBD2 (6 bases). CDR1 and CDR2 (germline): SGDLS, YYNGEE. V lost 4 bases to trimming and J lost 5 bases, with 19 bases between them. This CDR3 comprises 16 residues.

This clone showed up just a few times. The V gene is TRBV7-2, the J gene TRBJ1-1; 10 bases line up with TRBD1. CDR3 length: 16 amino acids. J was trimmed by 1 base and V by 2 bases; bases with no gene match: 4. Germline V gene lookup returns CDR1 SGHTA and CDR2 FQGNSA. The CDR3 protein is CASSLWTGGANTEAFF. DNA for the CDR3: TGTGCCAGCAGCTTATGGACAGGGGGTGCGAACACTGAAGCTTTCTTT.

J is TRBJ1-1 and V is TRBV7-9; unclear D gene. V was trimmed by 5 bases and J by 5 bases, leaving 12 bases between them. The CDR3 consists of 13 residues. Germline CDR1 and CDR2: SEHNR and FQNEAQ (reference sequence). This CDR3 reads CASSRTGSTEAFF. The CDR3 DNA sequence: TGTGCCAGCAGCCGGACGGGGAGTACTGAAGCTTTCTTT.

The rearrangement joins TRBV30 to TRBJ2-3, with 9 positions matching TRBD1. After removal of 0 bases from V and 1 base from J, the junction contained 5 bases not matched to a gene. Looked up from germline, CDR1 is GTSNPN and CDR2 is SVGIG (reference sequence). This CDR3 has 16 residues. CDR3 amino acids: CAWSVSRDRGTDTQYF. In nucleotides, the CDR3 is TGTGCCTGGAGTGTATCCCGGGACAGGGGCACAGATACGCAGTATTTT.

The chain uses TRBV5-4 and TRBJ2-7, with 7 nucleotides matching TRBD1. V lost 0 bases, J lost 6 bases, and 3 bases stayed unmatched. The CDR3 extends over 13 amino acids. The germline gives CDR1 SGHNT, CDR2 YYREEE (reference sequence). CDR3 in amino acids: CASSLGQGSEQYV. CDR3 nucleotides: TGTGCCAGCAGCTTGGGACAGGGTAGCGAGCAGTACGTC.

This chain uses TRBV3-1 (or the pseudogene TRBV3-2) with TRBJ2-1; TRBD1 matches at 9 bases. V shed 2 bases, J shed 7 bases, and the junction held 6 bases outside the gene matches. The CDR3 runs 15 residues. From germline, CDR1 is LGHDT and CDR2 YNNKEL (reference sequence). The CDR3 reads CASSQRDRVGNEQFF. For the CDR3, the DNA is TGTGCCAGCAGCCAACGGGACAGGGTTGGTAATGAGCAGTTCTTC.

V and J are TRBV6-2 or TRBV6-3 and TRBJ1-4; D gene uncertain. Trimming pared 1 base from V and 4 bases from J, leaving 10 bases between. This CDR3 has 15 residues. CDR1 and CDR2 (germline): MNHEY, SVGEGT. CDR3 region: CASSYYDARNEKLFF. CDR3 DNA: TGTGCCAGCAGTTACTATGACGCGCGTAATGAAAAACTGTTTTTT.